This TCR beta chain was sequenced during a study of CD8 T cells in Susac syndrome. Overall study results and limits: Regarding the TCR sequencing and HLA analysis, the study admitted that a relatively small number of individuals were involved.

Random hexamers served to reverse transcribe about 0.5 to 1 ug RNA. Amplification of TCR beta CDR3 spanned 54 Vbeta and 13 Jbeta via immunoSEQ multiplex PCR. One entry per CDR3 protein results from TCRdb running MiXCR on the immunoSEQ multiplex PCR reads. Here the sample spans a few hundred thousand distinct CDR3 sequences, roughly 96% being singletons. Comment on this clonotype: Its antigen is as yet unknown.

The sample taken for sequencing was CD4+ T cells from PBMCs. This receptor was taken from a human donor with multiple sclerosis.

CDR3 amino acids: CSVGISGSPGEQYF. The CDR3 coding sequence is TGCAGCGTTGGCATTAGCGGGAGTCCGGGCGAGCAGTACTTC. The chain recombines TRBV29-1 with TRBJ2-7; 9 nucleotides align to TRBD2. Looked up from germline, CDR1 is SQVTM and CDR2 is ANQGSEA. This CDR3 comprises 14 residues. With 4 bases clipped from V and 6 bases from J, the junction kept 10 bases outside the gene matches.